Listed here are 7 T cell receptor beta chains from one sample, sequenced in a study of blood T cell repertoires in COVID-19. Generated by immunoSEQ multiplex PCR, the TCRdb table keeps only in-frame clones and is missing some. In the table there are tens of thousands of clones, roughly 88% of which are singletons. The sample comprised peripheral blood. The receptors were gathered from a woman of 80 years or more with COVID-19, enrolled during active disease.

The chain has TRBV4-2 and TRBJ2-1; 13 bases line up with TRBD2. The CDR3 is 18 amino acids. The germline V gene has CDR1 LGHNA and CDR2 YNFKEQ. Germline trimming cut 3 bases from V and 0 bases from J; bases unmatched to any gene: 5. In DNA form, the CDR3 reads TGTGCCAGCAGCCACGGGACTAGCGGGAAGAGCTCCTACAATGAGCAGTTCTTC. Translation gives CASSHGTSGKSSYNEQFF.

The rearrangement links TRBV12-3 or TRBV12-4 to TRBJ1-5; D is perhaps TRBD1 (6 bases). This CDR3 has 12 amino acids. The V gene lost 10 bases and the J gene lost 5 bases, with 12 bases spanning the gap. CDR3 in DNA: TGTGCCACCTCACAGGGCTATCAGCCCCAGCATTTT. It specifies CATSQGYQPQHF.

The CDR3 loop is CASSVGGAGVLETQYF. CDR3 coding DNA: TGTGCCAGCAGCGTAGGAGGAGCGGGAGTGTTAGAGACCCAGTACTTC. The chain employs TRBV9 and TRBJ2-5, with 8 nucleotides matching TRBD2. The CDR3 loop spans 16 amino acids. V lost 0 bases to trimming and J lost 4 bases; unmatched junction nucleotides: 8. The germline V gene has CDR1 SGDLS and CDR2 YYNGEE.

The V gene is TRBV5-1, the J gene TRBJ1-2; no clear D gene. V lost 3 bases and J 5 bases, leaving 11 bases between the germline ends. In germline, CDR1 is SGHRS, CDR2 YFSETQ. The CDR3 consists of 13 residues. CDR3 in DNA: TGCGCCAGCAGCTCCGGGGAGGCATATGGCTACACCTTC. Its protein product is CASSSGEAYGYTF.

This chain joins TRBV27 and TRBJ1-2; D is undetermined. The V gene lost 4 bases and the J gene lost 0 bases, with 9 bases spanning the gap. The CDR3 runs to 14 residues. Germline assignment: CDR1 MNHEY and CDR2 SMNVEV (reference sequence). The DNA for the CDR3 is TGTGCCAGCAGTTCATATACAGCTAACTATGGCTACACCTTC. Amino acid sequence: CASSSYTANYGYTF.

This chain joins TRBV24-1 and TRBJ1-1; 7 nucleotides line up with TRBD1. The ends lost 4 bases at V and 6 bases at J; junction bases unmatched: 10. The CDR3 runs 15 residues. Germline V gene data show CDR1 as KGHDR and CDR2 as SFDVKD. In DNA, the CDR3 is TGTGCCACCAGTGAATCGACAGGGTACCCCCCTGAAGCTTTCTTT. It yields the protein CATSESTGYPPEAFF.

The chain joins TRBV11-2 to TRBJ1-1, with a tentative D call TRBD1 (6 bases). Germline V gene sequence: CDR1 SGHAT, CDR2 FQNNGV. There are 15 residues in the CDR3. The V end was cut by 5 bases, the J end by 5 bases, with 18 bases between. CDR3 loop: CASSPAAFQGTEAFF. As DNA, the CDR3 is TGTGCCAGCAGCCCGGCAGCCTTTCAGGGGACTGAAGCTTTCTTT.